This T cell receptor (beta chain) emerged from a study of cytomegalovirus exposure and HLA in healthy donors. This CDR3 is 14 amino acids long. With V trimmed by 4 bases and J by 6 bases, 4 bases remained unmatched. Germline CDR1 is SNHLY and CDR2 is FYNNEI. With 60 Vbeta and 13 Jbeta primers, the PCR was carried out. The method was immunoSEQ multiplex PCR; TCRdb's version includes in-frame clones alone and lacks a portion of them. The sample contains more than 100,000 clones, more than 60% of which appear only once. The V gene is TRBV2, the J gene TRBJ1-1; 11 bases fit TRBD1. Material: PBMCs. This TCR was sampled from a woman between 40 and 50 years old in good health and CMV-seropositive. This CDR3 reads CASSGTGGYAEAFF. For the CDR3, the DNA is TGTGCCAGCAGTGGGACAGGGGGCTACGCTGAAGCTTTCTTT.